This T cell receptor (beta chain) was sequenced for a study of cytomegalovirus exposure and HLA in healthy donors (dated by TCRdb to about 2017). About the investigation overall: An earlier analysis of approximately 590 of the donors reported more than 250 Gb of sequence data and roughly 100 million unique TCR beta sequences from about 179 million T cells. Roughly 310 gigabases of sequencing data and around 87 million unique TCR sequences were included in an early release covering roughly 600 HLA-typed donors. Among the approximately 420 genotyped donors, around 79% belonged to the genetic ancestry cluster associated with self-reported Caucasian donors. The study aimed to test whether cataloging public T cell receptors could reveal signatures of past pathogen exposure. The T cell repertoires of 666 subjects were profiled by immunosequencing and related to cytomegalovirus serostatus. A separate validation cohort of roughly 110 different subjects was used in addition to the roughly 720-subject first cohort. To predict cytomegalovirus infection status, the study combined high-throughput TCR immunosequencing, statistical association of individual TCRs with disease status, and machine learning. To study patterns of TCR occurrence, a later analysis re-analyzed previously published TCR beta repertoires from hundreds of donors and added high-resolution HLA genotyping. The later analysis used no new phenotypic data to find candidate immune exposures, relying instead on TCR beta sequences and their occurrence across donors. An earlier analysis of 587 of the donors used high-throughput TCR beta sequencing to judge whether each TCR beta V gene segment behaved as functional or pseudogenic. Alongside the repertoire data, information on donor age, sex, ethnicity and CMV serostatus was compiled. A later genetic analysis took genome-wide SNP genotypes for about 60% of the roughly 670 donors and used that subset as a discovery cohort. Every discovery cohort repertoire had been produced on one sequencing platform. Both class I and class II loci were covered by HLA typing, at four-digit resolution. Typing coverage differed by locus: A, B, C, DRB1 and DQB1 were typed in roughly 629-630 donors, DQA1 in 522, DPA1 in some 570, and DPB1 in about 450. Several DR-DQ haplotypes were treated as single units for association and clustering because of strong linkage in the cohort. Across 398 genotyped donors of the cohort, an average of approximately 240,000 unique TCR beta nucleotide sequences per donor were sequenced, and roughly a sixth of those sequences were non-productive.

Worth noting for this clone: Its antigen is currently not known. Qualities for individual bases were not recorded, and no much larger clone is one base off.

The cohort was made up of under 800 healthy bone marrow donors. All cohort members were sampled while nominally healthy, although unrecorded immune exposures were likely present. The donor was CMV seropositive and belonged to the group of 250 to 350 seropositive cohort members. Every donor gave a peripheral blood sample, and the peripheral blood mononuclear cells from that sample were used for TCR beta sequencing. The Qiagen DNeasy Blood Extraction Kit was used to extract genomic DNA from the blood cell samples. Library preparation used the immunoSEQ multiplex PCR assay. For the multiplex PCR, a mixture combining 60 forward primers for TCR Vbeta segments and 13 reverse primers for TCR Jbeta segments was used. The CDR3 region of rearranged TCR beta genes was amplified from genomic DNA with a multiplex PCR assay. On the Illumina HiSeq System, the amplified TCR beta libraries were sequenced as 87-base-pair reads. The paper's processing steps were these. A later analysis counted about 76 million unique TCR beta chains across the 550 to 800 repertoires, and roughly 9.9 million of these chains were shared by at least two donors. To remove PCR and sequencing errors, raw reads were error-corrected and collapsed into unique sequences using a nearest-neighbor algorithm that merged closely related sequences. Alignment of CDR3 sequences to IMGT reference sequences was used to assign V, D and J gene segments. For a sequence to be retained, a match of at least six nucleotides was required to both a V gene segment and a J gene segment. A rearrangement was called productive if the CDR3 had no stop codons and remained in frame with V and J, and every other rearrangement was called non-productive. Following IMGT convention, CDR3 was defined as the stretch from the second conserved V-encoded cysteine up to the conserved J-encoded phenylalanine. Sequences without an unambiguous match to a single V gene segment were excluded from the earlier analysis of 450 to 750 of the donors. In an earlier analysis of a few hundred of the donors, a V segment was called functional when productive rearrangements were above 56.7%, and segregating when the standard deviation between donors exceeded 5%. A statistical classification framework was built to diagnose cytomegalovirus status from the catalog of TCR beta chain sequences. In a later analysis, V and J genes were assigned by comparing TCR nucleotide sequences against IMGT/GENE-DB human TR gene sequences. Using the TCRdist pipeline, a later analysis assigned CDR3 sequences along with most-parsimonious VDJ recombination scenarios. In a later analysis, every TCR beta chain was defined by the combination of its CDR3 amino acid sequence and its V-gene family, and reads without a unique V-gene family were dropped. In a later analysis, 450 to 600 highly shared, low-generation-probability nucleotide sequences were removed to address suspected cross-contamination and a sequencing artifact. In a later analysis, a clonal expansion index for each public chain was calculated from normalized within-repertoire ranks of inferred template counts. In a later analysis, generation probabilities were computed using a VDJ recombination model fitted to out-of-frame rearrangements, and the results were checked against IGoR. Hypergeometric tests were used in a later analysis to score TCR-TCR, TCR-HLA and TCR-CMV co-occurrence, with a repertoire-size bias correction applied to the TCR pairs. In a later analysis, false discovery rates were estimated by permuting HLA or CMV assignments 20 times. A later analysis grouped co-occurring TCRs with DBSCAN, adding TCRdist sequence similarity when clustering within HLA-allele-positive subsets. Repertoires with fewer than 30,000 or more than 120,000 public chains, plus five repertoires with anomalous nucleotide sharing, were excluded from co-occurrence clustering. Held by TCRdb, this immuneACCESS table contains in-frame sequences only and omits some clones. Under half of the omission traces to an unresolved V gene where checked; the cause of the rest is unknown. That table furnishes V, J and clone size, whereas the DNA furnished D and trimming. This sample is represented by 180,000 or so clones; about 9% of them were singletons. The top ten clones comprise approximately 1.3% of the sample.

Here is what the overall study found, with its caveats: The study listed approximately 160 TCR beta chains as associated with cytomegalovirus. A group of highly shared sequence variants was considered likely to be a technical artifact of the sequencing pipeline. Most CMV-associated TCR beta chains appeared to be HLA-restricted in a later analysis, and the HLA associations seemed to be driven largely by CMV exposure. Linkage disequilibrium might explain the correlated functional status among segregating V segments, but an unknown experimental factor could not be ruled out. A later analysis reported that several top co-occurrence clusters appeared linked to parvovirus B19, influenza, CMV and Epstein-Barr virus. Strong co-occurrence of HLA alleles, especially DR and DQ, made assigning TCR associations to individual alleles difficult. Presence/absence analyses assumed roughly uniform sequencing depth across donors, an assumption that may not hold. Because counts were too low, roughly 18 rarely observed V segments, including chromosome 9 orphons, were left out of the earlier analysis of about 500 of the donors. The 87-base-pair reads could not distinguish some IMGT-functional V segments, including TRBV6-2 and TRBV6-3, so those segments were excluded. The only immune exposure information available for the cohort was CMV serostatus. A further reported finding was that TCR beta sequences accurately predicted the HLA-A and HLA-B alleles for most subjects in the first cohort. Only TCR beta chains were sequenced in this cohort, and the absence of alpha or paired-chain data limited detectable features. In an earlier analysis of roughly 560 of the donors, most TCR beta V segments were observed in productive rearrangements about 90% or about 30% of the time, broadly matching IMGT annotations. It was suggested by the authors that the approach could potentially be generalized to other disease states and immunological phenotypes. In a later analysis, HLA-associated TCR beta chains showed more clonal expansion and lower generation probabilities than non-associated chains that were equally common. HLA typing was unavailable for some donors at each locus, so association tests used only the typed subset. An association between a missense DCLRE1C variant and V-gene and J-gene trimming of TCR beta chains was found in a later genetic analysis and replicated in an independent cohort. According to a later genetic analysis, donors in an Asian-associated ancestry cluster had fewer N-insertions in productive TCRs than the approximately 700-donor mean. In a later analysis, TCR association rates were found to vary across HLA loci, with the most associated TCRs seen for DRB1 alleles and the fewest for HLA-C alleles. In vitro tests confirmed that three of the cytomegalovirus-associated TCR beta chains recognize cytomegalovirus antigens. The classifier was reported to diagnose cytomegalovirus status with high specificity and sensitivity in both the original and validation cohorts. In a later analysis, more than 15,000 TCR beta sequences were associated with specific HLA alleles at a false discovery rate of 0.05. Most TCR sequences were seen in very few donors, while some public TCRs were found in many individuals.

V is reduced by 0 bases and J by 3 bases, leaving a spacing of 9 bases between them. The CDR3, from cysteine to phenylalanine, totals 14 residues. Only CDR3 DNA is held: 42 bases, read in frame from base 1. Via the germline V gene, CDR1 is SGHRS and CDR2 YFSETQ. This TCR was sampled from a woman between 25 and 40 years old in good health and CMV-seropositive. The material sequenced was PBMCs. This sequence uses TRBV5-1 and TRBJ2-5; the D gene is possibly TRBD1, with 5 bases matching. This receptor has the CDR3 CASSLGQIKETQYF. Here is the DNA: TGCGCCAGCAGCTTGGGACAGATTAAAGAGACCCAGTACTTC.